The 10 T cell receptor beta chains given below trace back to one sample, sequenced in a study of shared clonotypes between healthy human individuals. Some clones are missing from TCRdb's copy, which holds only in-frame ones; the method was immunoSEQ multiplex PCR. In the table there are about 79,000 clones, 60% to 65% of which are singletons. Sequencing used memory CD8+ T cells sorted from blood. Regarding subset: CD45RO+ cells pooled with CCR7-negative TemRA cells. These receptors all come from a man aged 25-45 years in good health.

The chain combines TRBV7-2 with TRBJ2-7, with 9 bases aligning to TRBD2. The germline CDR1 and CDR2 sequences are SGHTA and FQGNSA. The CDR3 spans 14 residues. The junction had 2 bases not matched to a gene; V was cut back by 1 base and J by 4 bases. The chain's CDR3 is CASSLDAGGYEQYF. CDR3 DNA: TGTGCCAGCAGCTTAGATGCGGGAGGGTACGAGCAGTACTTC.

This clone was counted many times. The chain is built from TRBV7-9 and TRBJ2-1; a possible D gene is TRBD2 (5 bases). V was clipped by 5 bases and J by 15 bases, with 20 bases between them. This CDR3 is 13 amino acids long. Germline V lookup: CDR1 SEHNR, CDR2 FQNEAQ (reference sequence). Here the CDR3 DNA reads TGTGCCAGCAGCGCGGAGGACCGCCCGCTGGGGTTCTTC. Translation gives CASSAEDRPLGFF. Variable domain in full (rest from reference TRBV7-9 and TRBJ2-1): DTGVSQNPRHKITKRGQNVTFRCDPISEHNRLYWYRQTLGQGPEFLTYFQNEAQLEKSRLLSDRFSAERPKGSFSTLEIQRTEQGDSAMYLCASSAEDRPLGFFGPGTRLTVL.

The chain couples TRBV18 to TRBJ2-3, with no clear D. This CDR3 spans 13 amino acids. The V end lost 9 bases, the J end lost 1 base, and 11 bases lay between the germline ends. Per germline, CDR1 KGHSH and CDR2 LQKENI. CDR3 region: CASSKTRTDTQYF. The CDR3 nucleotides are TGTGCCAGTAGTAAAACTCGCACAGATACGCAGTATTTT.

This clone has just a few counts. This sequence joins TRBV27 and TRBJ2-7; 9 bases are shared with TRBD2. Germline V CDR1 and CDR2: MNHEY, SMNVEV (reference sequence). Trimming at V came to 5 bases and at J to 4 bases, leaving 6 bases not matched to a gene. The CDR3 has 14 amino acids. As DNA, the CDR3 is TGTGCCAGCAGTCCGACTAGCGGAGGATACGAGCAGTACTTC. It translates to CASSPTSGGYEQYF.

V is TRBV7-8 and J is TRBJ2-2, with D perhaps being TRBD1 or TRBD2 (7 bases each). This CDR3 is 16 amino acids long. Germline V gene sequence: CDR1 SGHVS, CDR2 FQNEAQ. The V end was cut by 5 bases, the J end by 0 bases, with 13 bases between. In DNA, the CDR3 is TGTGCCAGCAGCCCCAGGGGGGGAGCGAACACCGGGGAGCTGTTTTTT. Encoded protein: CASSPRGGANTGELFF.

The J gene is TRBJ2-5, the V gene TRBV12-5, with D possibly being TRBD2 (5 bases). V lost 1 base to trimming and J lost 5 bases, with 8 bases between them. The germline gives CDR1 LGHNT, CDR2 FRNRAP. The CDR3 is 13 amino acids. The CDR3 nucleotides are TGTGCTAGTGGTTTGGAAAGAGGGGAGACCCAGTACTTC. Residues: CASGLERGETQYF.

This clone was recorded once. The rearrangement joins TRBV5-1 to TRBJ2-4; 8 bases match TRBD2. Per the germline V gene, CDR1 is SGHRS and CDR2 is YFSETQ. CDR3 length: 16 residues. Trimming cost V 1 base and J 8 bases; bases outside gene matches: 11. CDR3 amino acids: CASSLRSSGNVDIQYF. CDR3 nucleotide sequence: TGCGCCAGCAGCTTGCGTAGTAGCGGGAACGTAGACATTCAGTACTTC.

This clone was seen a few times. This chain joins TRBV27 and TRBJ2-1, with 12 bases that match TRBD2. This CDR3 region has 14 residues. J lost 7 bases, V lost 3 bases, and 1 base had no gene match. From germline, CDR1 is MNHEY and CDR2 SMNVEV (reference sequence). DNA for the CDR3: TGTGCCAGCAGTTTCACTAGCGGGGGGAATGAGCAGTTCTTC. Protein product: CASSFTSGGNEQFF.

The rearrangement links TRBV30 to TRBJ1-4; D is uncertain. The CDR3 extends over 14 amino acids. CDR1 and CDR2 from the germline V gene are GTSNPN and SVGIG (reference sequence). Between the trimmed V and J ends, which lost 4 bases and 4 bases, there was a span of 13 bases. As DNA, the CDR3 is TGTGCCTGGAAGGAACCGCTCCGTAATGAAAAACTGTTTTTT. Its protein product is CAWKEPLRNEKLFF. Together with reference TRBV30 and TRBJ1-4, the CDR3 gives the full variable domain: SQTIHQWPATLVQPVGSPLSLECTVEGTSNPNLYWYRQAAGRGLQLLFYSVGIGQISSEVPQNLSASRPQDRQFILSSKKLLLSDSGFYLCAWKEPLRNEKLFFGSGTQLSVL.

The rearrangement links TRBV27 to TRBJ2-1; D gene uncertain. V was shortened by 5 bases and J by 10 bases, with 15 bases between the two germline ends. Germline V lookup: CDR1 MNHEY, CDR2 SMNVEV (reference sequence). The CDR3 loop spans 13 amino acids. The DNA for the CDR3 is TGTGCCAGCAGTCTTCAGGATGGCAGGGAGCAGTTCTTC. Encoded protein: CASSLQDGREQFF.